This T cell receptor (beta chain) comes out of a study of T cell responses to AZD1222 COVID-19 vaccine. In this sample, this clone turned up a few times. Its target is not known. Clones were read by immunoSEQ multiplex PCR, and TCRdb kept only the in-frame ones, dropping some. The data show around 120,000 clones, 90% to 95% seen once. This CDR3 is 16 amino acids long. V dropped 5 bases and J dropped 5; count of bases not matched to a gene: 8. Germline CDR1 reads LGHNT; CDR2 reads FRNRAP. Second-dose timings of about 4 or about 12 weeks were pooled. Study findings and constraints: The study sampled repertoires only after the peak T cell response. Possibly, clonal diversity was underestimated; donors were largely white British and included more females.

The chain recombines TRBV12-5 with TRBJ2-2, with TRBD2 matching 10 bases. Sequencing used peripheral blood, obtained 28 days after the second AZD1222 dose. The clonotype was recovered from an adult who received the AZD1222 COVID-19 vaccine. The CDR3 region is CASGLRTSGVTGELFF. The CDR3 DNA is TGTGCTAGTGGTCTCCGAACTAGCGGGGTAACCGGGGAGCTGTTTTTT.